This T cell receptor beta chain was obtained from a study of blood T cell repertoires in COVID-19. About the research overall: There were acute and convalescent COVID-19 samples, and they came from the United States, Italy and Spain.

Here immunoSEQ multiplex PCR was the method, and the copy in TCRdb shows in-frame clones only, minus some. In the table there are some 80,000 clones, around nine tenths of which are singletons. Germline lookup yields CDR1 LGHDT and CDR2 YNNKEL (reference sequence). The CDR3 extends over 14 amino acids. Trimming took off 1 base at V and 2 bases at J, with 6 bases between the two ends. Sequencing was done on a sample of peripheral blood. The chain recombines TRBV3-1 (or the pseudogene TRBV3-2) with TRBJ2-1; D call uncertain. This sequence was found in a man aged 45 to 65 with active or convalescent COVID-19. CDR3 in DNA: TGTGCCAGCAGCCAAGGGAGCCCCTACAATGAGCAGTTCTTC. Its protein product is CASSQGSPYNEQFF.